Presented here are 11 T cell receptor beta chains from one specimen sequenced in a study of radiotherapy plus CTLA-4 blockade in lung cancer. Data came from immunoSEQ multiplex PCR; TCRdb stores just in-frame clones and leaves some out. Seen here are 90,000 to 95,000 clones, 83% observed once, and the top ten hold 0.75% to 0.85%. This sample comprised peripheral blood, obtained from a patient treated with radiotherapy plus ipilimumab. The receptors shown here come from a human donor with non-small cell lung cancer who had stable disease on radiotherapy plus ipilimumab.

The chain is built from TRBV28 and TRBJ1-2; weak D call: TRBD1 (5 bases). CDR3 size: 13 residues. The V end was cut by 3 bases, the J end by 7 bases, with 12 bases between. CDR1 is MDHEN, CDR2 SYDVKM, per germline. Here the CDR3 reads CASSFGAGGGYTF. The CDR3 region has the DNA TGTGCCAGCAGTTTTGGGGCAGGCGGTGGCTACACCTTC.

This CDR3 is CAWSVGSRHSGNTIYF. The CDR3 DNA reads as TGTGCCTGGAGCGTCGGGTCTCGTCACTCTGGAAACACCATATATTTT. The chain employs TRBV30 and TRBJ1-3; no clear D. CDR1 and CDR2 (germline): GTSNPN, SVGIG (reference sequence). The CDR3 has 16 amino acids. V lost 3 bases, J lost 0 bases, and 15 bases lay in between.

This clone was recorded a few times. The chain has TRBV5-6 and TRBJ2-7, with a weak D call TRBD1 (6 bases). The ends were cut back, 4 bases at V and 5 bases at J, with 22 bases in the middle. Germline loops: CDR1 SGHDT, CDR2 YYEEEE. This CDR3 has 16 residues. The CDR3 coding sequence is TGTGCCAGCAGCACCCCCGGCAGGGGTTATTTGCACGAGCAGTACTTC. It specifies CASSTPGRGYLHEQYF.

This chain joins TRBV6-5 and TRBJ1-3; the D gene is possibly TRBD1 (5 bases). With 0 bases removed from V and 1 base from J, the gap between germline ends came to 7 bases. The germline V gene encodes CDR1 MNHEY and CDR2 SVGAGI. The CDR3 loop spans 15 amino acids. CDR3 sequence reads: CASSYSGQSGNTIYF. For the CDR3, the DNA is TGTGCCAGCAGTTACTCCGGACAATCTGGAAACACCATATATTTT.

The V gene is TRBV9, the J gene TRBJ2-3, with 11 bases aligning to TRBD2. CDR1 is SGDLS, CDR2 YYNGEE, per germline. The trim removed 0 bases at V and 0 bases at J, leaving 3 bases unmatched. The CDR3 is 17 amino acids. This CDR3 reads CASSVGASGGSTDTQYF. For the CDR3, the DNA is TGTGCCAGCAGCGTAGGGGCTAGCGGGGGGAGCACAGATACGCAGTATTTT.

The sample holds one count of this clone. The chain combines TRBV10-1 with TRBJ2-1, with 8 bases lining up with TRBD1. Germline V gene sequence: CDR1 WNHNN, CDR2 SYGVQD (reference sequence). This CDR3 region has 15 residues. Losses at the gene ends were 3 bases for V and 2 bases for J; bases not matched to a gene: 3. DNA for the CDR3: TGCGCCAGCAGTGACTGGACAGGGCCCTACAATGAGCAGTTCTTC. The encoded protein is CASSDWTGPYNEQFF.

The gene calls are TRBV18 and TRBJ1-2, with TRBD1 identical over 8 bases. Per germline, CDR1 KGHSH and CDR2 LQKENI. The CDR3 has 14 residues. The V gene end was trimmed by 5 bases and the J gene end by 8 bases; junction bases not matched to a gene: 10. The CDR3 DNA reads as TGTGCCAGCTCAGACTACAGGGGGGTAGGAGGCTACACCTTC. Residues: CASSDYRGVGGYTF.

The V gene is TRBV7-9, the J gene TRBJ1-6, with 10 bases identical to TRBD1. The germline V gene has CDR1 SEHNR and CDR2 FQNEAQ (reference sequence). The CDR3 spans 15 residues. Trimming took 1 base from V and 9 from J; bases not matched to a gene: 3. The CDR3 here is CASSLGTGGVSPLHF. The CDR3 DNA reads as TGTGCCAGCAGCTTAGGGACAGGGGGAGTTTCACCCCTCCACTTT.

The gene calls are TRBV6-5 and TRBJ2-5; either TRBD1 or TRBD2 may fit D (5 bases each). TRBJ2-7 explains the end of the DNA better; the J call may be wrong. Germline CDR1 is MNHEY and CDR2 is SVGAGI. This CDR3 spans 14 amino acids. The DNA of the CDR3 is TGTGCCAGCTCAACGGGGCAGAGCTCCTACGAGCAGTACTTC. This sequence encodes CASSTGQSSYEQYF.

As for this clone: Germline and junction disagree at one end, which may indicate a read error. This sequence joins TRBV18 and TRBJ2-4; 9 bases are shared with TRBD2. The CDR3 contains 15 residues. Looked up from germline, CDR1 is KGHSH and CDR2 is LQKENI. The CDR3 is CASSPLSGSFDIQYF. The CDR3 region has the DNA TGTGCCAGCTCCCCACTTAGCGGGAGTTTCGACATTCAGTACTTC.

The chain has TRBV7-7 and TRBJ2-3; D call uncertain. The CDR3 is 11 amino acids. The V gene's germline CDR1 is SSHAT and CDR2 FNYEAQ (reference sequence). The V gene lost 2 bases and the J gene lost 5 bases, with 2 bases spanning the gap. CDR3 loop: CASSLRDTQYF. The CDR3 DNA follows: TGTGCCAGCAGCTTACGAGATACGCAGTATTTT.